This TCR beta chain was retrieved from a study of blood T cell repertoires in COVID-19. There are 15 residues in the CDR3. Germline trimming cut 0 bases from V and 1 base from J; bases unmatched to any gene: 3. Method: immunoSEQ multiplex PCR; TCRdb's copy keeps in-frame clones and lacks some. The table lists some 83,000 clones, approximately 88% of them singletons. The source is a man aged 60-69 years with acute or convalescent COVID-19. The sequencing input was peripheral blood. The J gene is TRBJ1-1, the V gene TRBV5-3, with 7 positions matching TRBD1. TRBV5-3 qualifies as an ORF whose function is uncertain. The CDR3 protein is CARSLGDRRNTEAFF. CDR3 nucleotides: TGTGCCAGAAGCTTGGGGGACAGAAGGAACACTGAAGCTTTCTTT.